A selection of T cell receptor beta chains follows, all from one sample in a study of shared clonotypes between healthy human individuals. Sequencing used immunoSEQ multiplex PCR; TCRdb keeps in-frame clones, though not all of them. Of around 1.9 million clones listed, 93% were seen once; the top ten hold roughly 1.7%. Sequencing input: naive CD8+ T cells from PBMCs. The receptors stem from a young man in good health. Some clones in this sample may be carry-over from other donors' samples. Each CDR3 is given with its conserved first and last residue. The D gene is left open where the match is weak. Part of the rows lack a size; the others show once, few, many or a class for expanded clones.

clone_size	v_call	j_call	d_call	cdr3_nt	cdr3_aa
NA	TRBV5-1	TRBJ2-7	NA	TGCGCCAGCAGCTTGGGGCTCTGGAGGGGGCGCGACGAGCAGTACTTC	CASSLGLWRGRDEQYF
NA	TRBV10-3	TRBJ2-1	TRBD2	TGTGCCATCAGCGGTGTAAGCGGGAACACCTACAATGAGCAGTTCTTC	CAISGVSGNTYNEQFF
once	TRBV25-1	TRBJ2-3	NA	TGTGCCAGCAGTGAGGGGACTGGCACAGATACGCAGTATTTT	CASSEGTGTDTQYF
once	TRBV5-6	TRBJ2-5	NA	TGTGCCAGCAGCTTCCTGGGTAGCGGCCAAGAGACCCAGTACTTC	CASSFLGSGQETQYF
NA	TRBV13	TRBJ2-1	NA	TGTGCCAGCAGCCCGGGACGCCCCGTATGGAATGAGCAGTTCTTC	CASSPGRPVWNEQFF
NA	TRBV11-2	TRBJ2-7	NA	TGTGCCAGCAGCTTAACGCCGGGACCGTCCTACGAGCAGTACTTC	CASSLTPGPSYEQYF
NA	TRBV7-9	TRBJ2-7	NA	TGTGCCAGCAGCCGCGACACCTACGAGCAGTACTTC	CASSRDTYEQYF
NA	TRBV9	TRBJ2-7	NA	TGTGCCAGCAGCGTAGGATTTGGTGAGCAGTACTTC	CASSVGFGEQYF
NA	TRBV7-9	TRBJ2-5	NA	TGTGCCAGCAGCTCCCGGGACATATTAGTCCAAGAGACCCAGTACTTC	CASSSRDILVQETQYF
NA	TRBV9	TRBJ1-1	NA	TGTGCCAGCAGCGGGGGGAGGGTGCCCAACACTGAAGCTTTCTTT	CASSGGRVPNTEAFF
NA	TRBV6-5	TRBJ1-1	NA	TGTGCCAGCAGTTACTCAGAGGGGTCGAACACTGAAGCTTTCTTT	CASSYSEGSNTEAFF
NA	TRBV9	TRBJ2-7	TRBD1	TGTGCCAGCAGCGTAGAGGGGGCAGGGACGAAGGGCGAGCAGTACTTC	CASSVEGAGTKGEQYF
NA	TRBV5-1	TRBJ2-4	TRBD2	TGCGCCAGCAGCTTGGCCGGGACTAGCACCCCTTCAGCCAAAAACATTCAGTACTTC	CASSLAGTSTPSAKNIQYF
NA	TRBV5-1	TRBJ1-4	NA	TGCGCCAGCAGCGCGGAGGGAGGGAGGAATGAAAAACTGTTTTTT	CASSAEGGRNEKLFF
NA	TRBV9	TRBJ2-5	NA	TGTGCCAGCAGCGTATCAGGGTGGGAGACCCAGTACTTC	CASSVSGWETQYF
NA	TRBV5-1	TRBJ2-3	TRBD2	TGCGCCAGCAGCTGGTGGACTAGCGGGATCGTCACAGATACGCAGTATTTT	CASSWWTSGIVTDTQYF
NA	TRBV11-2	TRBJ2-3	NA	TGTGCCAGCAGCTCTGTGCGAACCGGGGATACGCAGTATTTT	CASSSVRTGDTQYF
few	TRBV7-3	TRBJ1-2	NA	TGTGCCAGCAGCCTAGGTGGCTCCTATGGCTACACCTTC	CASSLGGSYGYTF
NA	TRBV15	TRBJ2-2	NA	TGTGCCACCAGTGACAGATCGAACACCGGGGAGCTGTTTTTT	CATSDRSNTGELFF
NA	TRBV29-1	TRBJ1-2	NA	TGCAGCGTTGGGGGCCCCTATGGCTACACCTTC	CSVGGPYGYTF
once	TRBV4-3	TRBJ2-2	TRBD2	TGCGCCAGCAGCCACGGCGGGAGCAACACCGGGGAGCTGTTTTTT	CASSHGGSNTGELFF
NA	TRBV27	TRBJ2-5	NA	TGTGCCAGCAGTTTAAACAGGATGGAGACCCAGTACTTC	CASSLNRMETQYF
once	TRBV28	TRBJ2-3	TRBD1	TGTGCCAGCAGTTTCCCCGAGGACAGGGTGATGCGGGCAGATACGCAGTATTTT	CASSFPEDRVMRADTQYF
once	TRBV4-1	TRBJ2-7	NA	TGCGCCAGCAGCCAAGAGGTAGGTGGGAACGAGCAGTACTTC	CASSQEVGGNEQYF
NA	TRBV4-2	TRBJ2-3	NA	TGTGCCAGCAGCGACCTTCCTGGGACAGATACGCAGTATTTT	CASSDLPGTDTQYF
NA	TRBV27	TRBJ2-1	NA	TGTGCCAGCAGTTTATCTAGCTCGAGCGGGTCCTCCTACAATGAGCAGTTCTTC	CASSLSSSSGSSYNEQFF
NA	TRBV2	TRBJ2-1	TRBD2	TGTGCCAGCAGCCCACTAGCGGGAGTAAATGATGAGCAGTTCTTC	CASSPLAGVNDEQFF
NA	TRBV13	TRBJ2-7	NA	TGTGCCAGCAGCCCCAGGGTGGACAGCTACGAGCAGTACTTC	CASSPRVDSYEQYF
NA	TRBV27	TRBJ2-1	NA	TGTGCCAGCAGTGAATTTGGCAATGAGCAGTTCTTC	CASSEFGNEQFF
NA	TRBV5-4	TRBJ2-7	NA	TGTGCCAGCAGCGAGGACACTCCCTACGAGCAGTACTTC	CASSEDTPYEQYF
NA	TRBV7-9	TRBJ2-2	NA	TGTGCCAGCAGCTTAGGACAGATGAACACCGGGGAGCTGTTTTTT	CASSLGQMNTGELFF
NA	TRBV28	TRBJ1-4	NA	TGTGCCAGCAGTTTAAGAGGGGAAAATGAAAAACTGTTTTTT	CASSLRGENEKLFF
once	TRBV27	TRBJ1-5	NA	TGTGCCAGCAGTCTGATGGGGGAGGGGCAGCCCCAGCATTTT	CASSLMGEGQPQHF
NA	TRBV28	TRBJ2-1	NA	TGTGCCAGCAGCCCACCGGGGACCTACAATGAGCAGTTCTTC	CASSPPGTYNEQFF
NA	TRBV7-6	TRBJ2-4	NA	TGTGCCAGCAGCTTAAGTCCGACGACCGGGAACATTCAGTACTTC	CASSLSPTTGNIQYF
NA	TRBV28	TRBJ2-3	TRBD1	TGTGCCAGCAGTACAGGGGACACCATCACAGATACGCAGTATTTT	CASSTGDTITDTQYF
once	TRBV9	TRBJ1-4	TRBD1	TGTGCCAGCAGCGTATTAGGGGGCGGTGAAAAACTGTTTTTT	CASSVLGGGEKLFF
NA	TRBV6-6	TRBJ2-5	NA	TGTGCCAGCAGCCTAAGGTCGTACCAAGAGACCCAGTACTTC	CASSLRSYQETQYF
NA	TRBV19	TRBJ2-7	NA	TGTGCCAGTAGTATCGATCGGCGGTCCTACGAGCAGTACTTC	CASSIDRRSYEQYF
NA	TRBV9	TRBJ2-2	NA	TGTGCCAGCAGCGCCCCCGGAGAATCCGGGGAGCTGTTTTTT	CASSAPGESGELFF
NA	TRBV6-5	TRBJ2-7	TRBD1	TGTGCCAGCAGTCTAGGACAGGGTCTGGAGCAGTACTTC	CASSLGQGLEQYF
NA	TRBV10-1	TRBJ2-5	NA	TGCGCCAGCAGTGAGTCAGTAGGTGGAGAGACCCAGTACTTC	CASSESVGGETQYF
NA	TRBV7-9	TRBJ2-6	NA	TGTGCCAGCAGCTCGAGGCGGTGGCTCTCTGGGGCCAACGTCCTGACTTTC	CASSSRRWLSGANVLTF
NA	TRBV28	TRBJ1-4	NA	TGTGCCAGCAGCCTCCAACAAAGGGTCCTTAATGAAAAACTGTTTTTT	CASSLQQRVLNEKLFF
NA	TRBV11-2	TRBJ2-7	NA	TGTGCCAGCAGCTTAGAGCTGGGTTCGAGGCACGAGCAGTACTTC	CASSLELGSRHEQYF
NA	TRBV27	TRBJ2-7	NA	TGTGCCAGCAAAGGCGGGCGCTACGAGCAGTACTTC	CASKGGRYEQYF
NA	TRBV14	TRBJ2-3	TRBD1	TGTGCCAGCAGCCAAGAAAAGGGGGCATCAGATACGCAGTATTTT	CASSQEKGASDTQYF
NA	TRBV7-9	TRBJ1-1	NA	TGTGCCAGCAGCTTGGGGGCGCTCACTGAAGCTTTCTTT	CASSLGALTEAFF
NA	TRBV14	TRBJ2-7	NA	TGTGCCAGCAGCCAAGATGGGCGACCCTCCTACGAGCAGTACTTC	CASSQDGRPSYEQYF
NA	TRBV28	TRBJ1-2	NA	TGTGCCAGCAGTTTTAGTGCGGGACGCCGAATTAACTATGGCTACACCTTC	CASSFSAGRRINYGYTF
NA	TRBV7-2	TRBJ1-2	TRBD1	TGTGCCAGCAGCCAAGACGGGACAGGGAGCATCTTCTATGGCTACACCTTC	CASSQDGTGSIFYGYTF